Listed below are T cell receptor beta chains from one sample, sequenced in a study of blood T cell repertoires in COVID-19. Sequencing was performed with immunoSEQ multiplex PCR; in TCRdb, only in-frame clones are kept and a portion is missing. The sample yields about 270,000 clones, roughly 91% seen once. Input material: PBMCs or T cells enriched from blood (not recorded which). The receptors shown here come from a woman between 40 and 55 years old with acute COVID-19. CDR3s include the opening cysteine and the closing phenylalanine or tryptophan.

v_call	j_call	cdr3_aa
TRBV4-1	TRBJ2-7	CASSQDMLPGTLYEQYF
TRBV6-5	TRBJ2-2	CASSPARYTGELFF
TRBV28	TRBJ1-1	CASSFPGEGTEAFF
TRBV5-4	TRBJ2-2	CASSRSMGATGELFF
TRBV5-6	TRBJ2-3	CASSLGLAASTDTQYF
TRBV9	TRBJ2-3	CASSVGLPDTQYF
TRBV15	TRBJ1-4	CATSRDRGVAVKLFF
TRBV2	TRBJ2-2	CASGGQKTGELFF
TRBV4-3	TRBJ2-7	CASSQGTSGNYEQYF
TRBV5-6	TRBJ1-5	CASSLGQAPRQPQHF
TRBV19	TRBJ2-3	CASGLAGGRGTDTQYF